The 23 T cell receptor beta chains below all came from one sample that was sequenced in a study of shared clonotypes between healthy human individuals. Assay used: immunoSEQ multiplex PCR; TCRdb lists only in-frame clones, some missing. The table records 1.5 million to 2.5 million clones, approximately 94% of them present only once. Naive CD8 isolation took CD45RO-negative cells positively selected for CCR7 and excluded terminally differentiated effector memory CD45RA+ cells. Sample: naive CD8+ T cells sorted from blood. The source of these receptors is a young man in good health.

This chain connects TRBV27 to TRBJ2-7, with D unclear. The germline gives CDR1 MNHEY, CDR2 SMNVEV (reference sequence). The CDR3 length is 16 residues. Trimming stripped 0 bases from V and 5 bases from J, with 17 bases between. The CDR3 spells CASSLSHGTLRNEQYF. As DNA, the CDR3 is TGTGCCAGCAGTTTATCGCATGGCACGTTGAGGAACGAGCAGTACTTC.

J is TRBJ2-2 and V is TRBV9, with D unresolved. Germline V CDR1 and CDR2: SGDLS, YYNGEE. This CDR3 region has 13 residues. The V gene lost 4 bases and the J gene lost 4 bases, with 8 bases spanning the gap. The DNA of the CDR3 is TGTGCCAGCAGCCGGCCGATCACCGGGGAGCTGTTTTTT. This sequence encodes CASSRPITGELFF.

The chain combines TRBV9 with TRBJ1-6; D gene ambiguous. V lost 4 bases to trimming and J lost 0 bases, with 14 bases between them. This CDR3 region has 17 residues. Germline V CDR1 and CDR2: SGDLS, YYNGEE. The CDR3 here is CASSKPEGSSYNSPLHF. CDR3 coding DNA: TGTGCCAGCAGCAAACCGGAAGGGAGCTCCTATAATTCACCCCTCCACTTT.

V and J are TRBV27 and TRBJ2-7, with 8 bases aligning to TRBD2. This CDR3 has 13 amino acids. Germline-derived CDR1 and CDR2 are MNHEY and SMNVEV (reference sequence). V lost 4 bases to trimming and J lost 3 bases; unmatched junction nucleotides: 2. CDR3 protein: CASSYGRDYEQYF. In DNA, the CDR3 is TGTGCCAGCAGTTACGGGAGGGACTACGAGCAGTACTTC.

A few counts support this clone. J is TRBJ1-2 and V is TRBV10-2; D is undetermined. Germline V lookup: CDR1 WSHSY, CDR2 SAAADI. The CDR3 extends over 13 amino acids. V gave up 0 bases and J gave up 3 bases, with 5 bases separating them. CDR3 nucleotides: TGCGCCAGCAGTGAGTCGGGGTACTATGGCTACACCTTC. Amino acids: CASSESGYYGYTF.

The J gene is TRBJ2-7, the V gene TRBV27; 7 bases align to TRBD1. J lost 2 bases, V lost 1 base, and 8 bases had no gene match. The germline CDR1 and CDR2 sequences are MNHEY and SMNVEV (reference sequence). CDR3 length: 16 residues. The DNA for the CDR3 is TGTGCCAGCAGTTTATTGGCCTCGACAGGGACCTACGAGCAGTACTTC. It codes for CASSLLASTGTYEQYF.

This clone was detected once. The chain recombines TRBV9 with TRBJ2-3, with D uncertain. CDR3 length: 16 amino acids. Germline values: CDR1 SGDLS, CDR2 YYNGEE. The ends were cut back, 0 bases at V and 0 bases at J, with 11 bases in the middle. CDR3 protein: CASSVVGLTSTDTQYF. The CDR3 coding sequence is TGTGCCAGCAGCGTAGTCGGCTTAACTAGCACAGATACGCAGTATTTT.

The genes are TRBV29-1 and TRBJ2-3; D gene uncertain. V was pared by 6 bases and J by 0 bases, with 16 bases between. This CDR3 has 15 residues. Germline CDR1 reads SQVTM; CDR2 reads ANQGSEA. The DNA of the CDR3 is TGCAGCGTCGACCCCCGGGCTTCGAGCACAGATACGCAGTATTTT. As protein: CSVDPRASSTDTQYF.

This rearrangement joins TRBV2 to TRBJ1-1, with no clear D. V lost 3 bases and J 3 bases, leaving 17 bases between the germline ends. Germline CDR1 SNHLY, CDR2 FYNNEI. The CDR3 is 16 amino acids. In DNA form, the CDR3 reads TGTGCCAGCAGTGACTTCTCTCGGCAGGTTCACACTGAAGCTTTCTTT. Translated: CASSDFSRQVHTEAFF.

The J gene is TRBJ2-1, the V gene TRBV19; D ambiguous. Trimming cost V 11 bases and J 4 bases, with 3 bases left between them. The CDR3 length is 9 residues. Germline V CDR1 and CDR2: LNHDA, SQIVND (reference sequence). DNA of the CDR3: TGTGCCGGTTACAATGAGCAGTTCTTC. This codes for CAGYNEQFF.

The chain employs TRBV4-1 and TRBJ2-3; the D gene could be TRBD1 or TRBD2 (5 bases each). The CDR3 totals 16 residues. Germline CDR1 is MGHRA and CDR2 is YSYEKL. V lost 4 bases and J lost 4, with 18 bases in between. CDR3 loop: CASSPFGTAMADTQYF. The CDR3 region has the DNA TGCGCCAGCAGCCCTTTCGGGACCGCAATGGCAGATACGCAGTATTTT.

The chain has TRBV27 and TRBJ2-1, with D perhaps being TRBD1 or TRBD2 (5 bases each). CDR1 and CDR2 from the germline V gene are MNHEY and SMNVEV (reference sequence). Deletions cut 3 bases from V and 6 bases from J, with 18 bases between. This CDR3 is 16 amino acids long. This CDR3 is CASSLVGVQGSNEQFF. Here the CDR3 DNA reads TGTGCCAGCAGTTTGGTCGGGGTTCAGGGTTCCAATGAGCAGTTCTTC.

Here the CDR3 DNA reads TGTGCCAGCAGTTTGGGACAGTCGGGAACTGAAGCTTTCTTT. Its protein product is CASSLGQSGTEAFF. This chain joins TRBV28 and TRBJ1-1; 7 bases fit TRBD1. Germline CDR1 and CDR2: MDHEN and SYDVKM. V was pared by 3 bases and J by 5 bases, with 6 bases of the junction left unmatched. This CDR3 contains 14 residues.

This clone was seen a single time. The chain couples TRBV30 to TRBJ2-1; D is perhaps TRBD2 (6 bases). Germline V lookup: CDR1 GTSNPN, CDR2 SVGIG (reference sequence). V lost 0 bases, J lost 4 bases, and 10 bases lay in between. This CDR3 is 14 amino acids long. CDR3 sequence reads: CAWSVNREYNEQFF. Written as DNA, the CDR3 is TGTGCCTGGAGTGTAAATCGGGAGTACAATGAGCAGTTCTTC.

CDR3 in DNA: TGTGCCAACGAACCCGGGACAGGGATTGGAAACACCATATATTTT. Translation: CANEPGTGIGNTIYF. The gene calls are TRBV7-9 and TRBJ1-3, with 9 bases aligning to TRBD1. V lost 10 bases and J lost 3; bases outside the gene matches: 10. Looked up from germline, CDR1 is SEHNR and CDR2 is FQNEAQ (reference sequence). The CDR3 length is 15 residues.

The gene calls are TRBV7-9 and TRBJ2-5, with 7 bases matching TRBD2. The CDR3 is made up of 15 amino acids. With 2 bases clipped from V and 5 bases from J, the junction kept 8 bases outside the gene matches. Germline V gene data show CDR1 as SEHNR and CDR2 as FQNEAQ (reference sequence). DNA for the CDR3: TGTGCCAGCAGCTTACCCGGACTAGTGGTGGAGACCCAGTACTTC. Encoded protein: CASSLPGLVVETQYF.

This clone was counted a single time. The rearrangement joins TRBV30 to TRBJ1-3; no clear D. The V and J ends lost 1 base and 0 bases respectively, with 7 bases between them. The V gene's germline CDR1 is GTSNPN and CDR2 SVGIG (reference sequence). CDR3 size: 14 residues. This CDR3 is CAWSGVVSGNTIYF. The CDR3 bases are TGTGCCTGGAGTGGGGTTGTCTCTGGAAACACCATATATTTT.

In the case of this clone: Other DNA sequences in this specimen translate into the identical CDR3. This rearrangement joins TRBV6-5 to TRBJ1-2, with TRBD1 as a possible D gene (6 bases). Trimming took off 0 bases at V and 7 bases at J, with 12 bases between the two ends. This CDR3 region has 14 residues. The germline V gene encodes CDR1 MNHEY and CDR2 SVGAGI. The CDR3 coding sequence is TGTGCCAGCAGTTACTCGGGGGAGGGGGGTGGCTACACCTTC. Its protein is CASSYSGEGGGYTF.

For this clone: Other DNA sequences of this sample code for an identical CDR3. The chain recombines TRBV6-5 with TRBJ1-1; a weak D match, TRBD1 (5 bases). Trimming removed 2 bases at V and 2 bases at J, with 9 bases between. This CDR3 has 14 residues. Germline V gene lookup returns CDR1 MNHEY and CDR2 SVGAGI. In DNA form, the CDR3 reads TGTGCCAGCAGTTACGGGGGGGTAAACACTGAAGCTTTCTTT. Its translation: CASSYGGVNTEAFF.

The CDR3 region is CASSSTGLDTQYF. CDR3 DNA sequence: TGTGCCAGCAGTAGTACAGGGTTGGATACGCAGTATTTT. The chain joins TRBV28 to TRBJ2-3; D might be TRBD1 (6 bases). The CDR3 sequence is 13 residues long. Trimming took 5 bases from V and 6 from J, leaving 12 bases between them. The germline gives CDR1 MDHEN, CDR2 SYDVKM.

The rearrangement links TRBV5-5 to TRBJ1-2; D gene ambiguous. The CDR3 has 14 amino acids. Germline V lookup: CDR1 SGHKS, CDR2 YYEKEE (reference sequence). V dropped 3 bases and J dropped 3 bases, with 12 bases sitting between them. The CDR3 region has the DNA TGTGCCAGCAGCTCCCCGGCAGAGGACTATGGCTACACCTTC. This translates into CASSSPAEDYGYTF. Complete variable domain (other parts from reference TRBV5-5 and TRBJ1-2): DAGVTQSPTHLIKTRGQQVTLRCSPISGHKSVSWYQQVLGQGPQFIFQYYEKEERGRGNFPDRFSARQFPNYSSELNVNALLLGDSALYLCASSSPAEDYGYTFGSGTRLTVV.

This chain connects TRBV5-6 to TRBJ1-1; a possible D gene is TRBD1 (6 bases). CDR1 is SGHDT, CDR2 YYEEEE, per germline. V lost 0 bases to trimming and J lost 2 bases, with 17 bases between them. The CDR3 runs 17 residues. The CDR3 region has the DNA TGTGCCAGCAGCTTGGTTAGCTGGGGGGCGCGTAACACTGAAGCTTTCTTT. Translating it yields CASSLVSWGARNTEAFF.

As concerns this clone: Other DNA sequences in the same sample also yield this CDR3. The chain uses TRBV27 and TRBJ1-1, with D uncertain. This CDR3 comprises 13 residues. The V gene's germline CDR1 is MNHEY and CDR2 SMNVEV (reference sequence). The V end lost 0 bases, the J end lost 0 bases, and 2 bases lay between the germline ends. The chain's CDR3 is CASSLSVNTEAFF. The CDR3 region has the DNA TGTGCCAGCAGTTTATCCGTGAACACTGAAGCTTTCTTT.